This TCR beta chain is from a study of a mutant IDH1 vaccine in newly diagnosed glioma. Specified time point: baseline, week 1 (first vaccination visit). Treatment of the sample: pre-vaccination baseline after standard-of-care therapy. Looked up from germline, CDR1 is SGHTS and CDR2 is YDEGEE. Germline trimming cut 0 bases from V and 5 bases from J; bases unmatched to any gene: 2. The CDR3 contains 14 residues. TCRdb's table, derived via immunoSEQ multiplex PCR, lists solely in-frame clones and lacks some. The table records tens of thousands of clones, roughly four fifths of them present only once. Specimen: PBMCs, collected from a glioma patient treated with radiotherapy, temozolomide or both. The chain has TRBV5-8 and TRBJ2-5, with 9 nucleotides matching TRBD1. The receptor comes from a man aged 30 to 45 with glioma. CDR3: CASSLDRGRETQYF. The DNA of the CDR3 is TGTGCCAGCAGCTTGGACAGGGGGCGGGAGACCCAGTACTTC.